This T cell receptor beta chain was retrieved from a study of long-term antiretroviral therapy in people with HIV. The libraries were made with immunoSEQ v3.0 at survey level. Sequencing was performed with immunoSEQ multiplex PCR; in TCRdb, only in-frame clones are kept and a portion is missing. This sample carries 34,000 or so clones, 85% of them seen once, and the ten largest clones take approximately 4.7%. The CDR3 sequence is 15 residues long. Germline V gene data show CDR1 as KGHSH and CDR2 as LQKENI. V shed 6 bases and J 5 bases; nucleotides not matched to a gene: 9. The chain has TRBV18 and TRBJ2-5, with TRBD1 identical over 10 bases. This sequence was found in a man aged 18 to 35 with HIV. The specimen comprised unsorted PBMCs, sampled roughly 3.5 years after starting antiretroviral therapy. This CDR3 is CASSTGGTGVETQYF. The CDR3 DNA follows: TGTGCCAGCTCCACCGGAGGGACAGGGGTGGAGACCCAGTACTTC.